This TCR beta chain was retrieved from a study of T cell repertoires in cytomegalovirus infection. The table lists this clonotype with many counts. V was pared by 4 bases and J by 2 bases, with 6 bases between. The CDR3 runs to 12 residues. MiXCR was run by TCRdb on the reads, yielding one entry per CDR3 protein. Of 210,000 or so distinct CDR3 sequences listed, roughly 6.5% are singletons. This rearrangement joins TRBV12-3 or TRBV12-4 to TRBJ2-7; D gene unclear. This TCR came from a human donor in good health (CMV status not recorded). Some clones in this sample may be carry-over from other donors' samples. Sequenced material: PBMCs. In DNA, the CDR3 is TGTGCCAGCAGTTGGGTCGCCTACGAGCAGTACTTC. The encoded protein is CASSWVAYEQYF.